One sample yielded the 22 T cell receptor beta chains listed below, sequenced in a study of early T cells in non-severe SARS-CoV-2 infection. TCRdb re-called the 5' RACE reads with MiXCR, one entry per CDR3 protein. The sample has more than 80,000 distinct CDR3 sequences; approximately 15% are singletons. Source material: whole blood. Source of these receptors: an adult who was a healthcare worker with PCR-confirmed SARS-CoV-2 infection or an uninfected control (not recorded which).

The chain joins TRBV28 to TRBJ2-7, with D perhaps matching TRBD2 (5 bases). Germline CDR1 is MDHEN and CDR2 is SYDVKM. CDR3 length equals 15 residues. The V end was cut by 6 bases, the J end by 0 bases, with 15 bases between. CDR3 sequence reads: CASRAGRRSSYEQYF. The CDR3 DNA reads as TGTGCCAGCAGGGCAGGTCGGAGGAGCTCCTACGAGCAGTACTTC.

At least ten counts were recorded for this clonotype. V gene TRBV20-1 combines with J gene TRBJ2-1; D remains unclear. The CDR3 length is 10 residues. Trimming removed 3 bases at V and 8 bases at J, with 5 bases between. Looked up from germline, CDR1 is DFQATT and CDR2 is SNEGSKA (reference sequence). The CDR3 sequence: CSARVDEQFF. The CDR3 region has the DNA TGCAGTGCTAGGGTAGATGAGCAGTTCTTC.

CDR3 sequence (DNA): TGCAGCGTCGCTAGCGGGGCAGGGAACGAGCAGTACTTC. Protein product: CSVASGAGNEQYF. The chain joins TRBV29-1 to TRBJ2-7; 9 positions match TRBD2. The CDR3 runs to 13 residues. V was pared by 6 bases and J by 5 bases, with 8 bases of the junction left unmatched. Germline V gene data show CDR1 as SQVTM and CDR2 as ANQGSEA.

The chain joins TRBV27 to TRBJ1-2; TRBD1 matches at 8 bases. V was pared by 8 bases and J by 7 bases, with 24 bases of the junction left unmatched. CDR3 length equals 18 residues. The V gene's germline CDR1 is MNHEY and CDR2 SMNVEV (reference sequence). CDR3 bases: TGTGCCAGCCGGCGGACAGGGCGAGCCCCAACGGTTTATAGTGGCTACACCTTC. The encoded protein is CASRRTGRAPTVYSGYTF.

The sample holds a few counts of this clonotype. The chain combines TRBV20-1 with TRBJ1-1; D may be TRBD1 (5 bases). CDR1 is DFQATT, CDR2 SNEGSKA, per germline (reference sequence). The CDR3 runs to 13 residues. CDR3 sequence (DNA): TGCAGATCCTCGGGCAGGGAGAACACTGAAGCTTTCTTT. Translated, it gives CRSSGRENTEAFF.

The sample holds a few counts of this clonotype. V is TRBV7-6 and J is TRBJ2-7; D ambiguous. Trimming left V 5 bases short and J 4 bases short, with 12 bases between. Germline V CDR1 and CDR2: SGHVS, FNYEAQ. CDR3 length equals 13 residues. The CDR3 spells CASSPQQNYEQYF. As DNA, the CDR3 is TGTGCCAGCAGCCCACAACAGAATTACGAGCAGTACTTC.

This clonotype was recorded a few times. The rearrangement joins TRBV20-1 to TRBJ1-1; 7 positions agree with TRBD1. Germline-derived CDR1 and CDR2 are DFQATT and SNEGSKA (reference sequence). The CDR3 extends over 13 amino acids. Trimming cost V 6 bases and J 3 bases; bases outside gene matches: 7. Here the CDR3 DNA reads TGCAGTGCAATAGACAGGGCCTACACTGAAGCTTTCTTT. Translated: CSAIDRAYTEAFF.

CDR3 residues: CASSYGGLAGGYEQYF. CDR3 sequence (DNA): TGTGCCAGCAGTTACGGTGGTCTAGCGGGAGGATACGAGCAGTACTTC. The chain couples TRBV6-6 to TRBJ2-7, with 11 nucleotides matching TRBD2. This CDR3 contains 16 residues. V lost 2 bases and J lost 4; bases outside the gene matches: 7. CDR1 is MNHNY, CDR2 SVGAGI, per germline (reference sequence).

This clonotype was picked up a small number of times. V usage is TRBV28 and J usage is TRBJ1-2; 8 nucleotides match TRBD1. The CDR3 has 15 residues. Trimming took 6 bases from V and 7 from J; bases not matched to a gene: 13. Germline V gene data show CDR1 as MDHEN and CDR2 as SYDVKM. CDR3 sequence (DNA): TGTGCCAGCAGGTTGACAGGGGCGGATTGGCGTGGCTACACCTTC. Its protein product is CASRLTGADWRGYTF.

The gene calls are TRBV10-3 and TRBJ2-1, with 7 bases matching TRBD1. The CDR3 length is 16 residues. V shed 4 bases, J shed 1 base, and the junction held 7 bases outside the gene matches. Germline assignment: CDR1 ENHRY and CDR2 SYGVKD. The CDR3, as DNA: TGTGCCATCAGTGGAGGGAGACAGGGATCCTACAATGAGCAGTTCTTC. Its protein is CAISGGRQGSYNEQFF.

V usage is TRBV9 and J usage is TRBJ1-1; tentatively, D is TRBD1 (5 bases). Germline CDR1 is SGDLS and CDR2 is YYNGEE. Trimming took 0 bases from V and 3 from J, leaving 18 bases between them. This CDR3 is 17 amino acids long. The CDR3 is CASSVVPIGQGYTEAFF. The CDR3 coding sequence is TGTGCCAGCAGCGTAGTCCCCATCGGGCAGGGATACACTGAAGCTTTCTTT.

This clonotype was seen a few times. The chain couples TRBV5-8 to TRBJ1-1; TRBD1 is a possible D gene (5 bases). Germline V CDR1 and CDR2: SGHTS, YDEGEE. V was clipped by 3 bases and J by 0 bases, with 6 bases between them. The CDR3 covers 13 residues. The DNA for the CDR3 is TGTGCCAGCAGCTGGGACCTGAACACTGAAGCTTTCTTT. Its translation: CASSWDLNTEAFF.

In its sample, this clonotype was seen a few times. The chain links TRBV5-5 to TRBJ2-3; 7 nucleotides line up with TRBD1. CDR1 and CDR2 from the germline V gene are SGHKS and YYEKEE (reference sequence). Trimming removed 4 bases from V and 0 bases from J; junction bases left unmatched: 8. The CDR3 is 16 residues long. Here the CDR3 DNA reads TGTGCCAGCAGCGAAGGGACAGCCCGAAGCACAGATACGCAGTATTTT. This sequence encodes CASSEGTARSTDTQYF.

This chain connects TRBV6-5 to TRBJ2-1; 7 bases are a match to TRBD2. The junction had 11 bases not matched to a gene; V was cut back by 5 bases and J by 1 base. The germline V gene encodes CDR1 MNHEY and CDR2 SVGAGI. The length of the CDR3 is 17 residues. The CDR3 sequence is CASSDVGGRRSYNEQFF. CDR3 in DNA: TGTGCCAGCAGTGACGTGGGCGGGAGAAGGTCCTACAATGAGCAGTTCTTC.

This clonotype was detected only a few times. The J gene is TRBJ2-3, the V gene TRBV5-6; TRBD1 might be the D (5 bases). The V gene lost 3 bases and the J gene lost 2 bases, with 13 bases spanning the gap. Germline CDR1 is SGHDT and CDR2 is YYEEEE. The CDR3 has 15 residues. The CDR3 DNA follows: TGTGCCAGCAGCTCGACAGCGAAACACACAGATACGCAGTATTTT. This encodes CASSSTAKHTDTQYF.

This clonotype was detected a few times. This rearrangement joins TRBV10-3 to TRBJ2-3; TRBD2 matches at 9 bases. V was pared by 3 bases and J by 6 bases, with 10 bases of the junction left unmatched. CDR3 length: 16 amino acids. Germline assignment: CDR1 ENHRY and CDR2 SYGVKD. The CDR3 nucleotides read TGTGCCATCAGTGACGGGGCGGGAGGGCCAGCGGATACGCAGTATTTT. Translating gives CAISDGAGGPADTQYF.

V gene TRBV28 combines with J gene TRBJ2-7; 9 positions match TRBD1. V shed 7 bases, J shed 7 bases, and the junction held 11 bases outside the gene matches. Germline lookup yields CDR1 MDHEN and CDR2 SYDVKM. The CDR3 totals 14 residues. The CDR3 coding sequence is TGTGCCAGCACCAGACAGGGGGTGTCGGAAGAGCAGTACTTC. Translating gives CASTRQGVSEEQYF.

The chain joins TRBV5-6 to TRBJ2-3; 7 bases align to TRBD1. Trimming removed 5 bases from V and 0 bases from J; junction bases left unmatched: 3. Germline CDR1 is SGHDT and CDR2 is YYEEEE. The CDR3 is made up of 14 amino acids. The CDR3 sequence: CASRPGGSTDTQYF. As DNA, the CDR3 is TGTGCCAGCAGGCCAGGGGGTAGCACAGATACGCAGTATTTT.

This chain joins TRBV7-9 and TRBJ2-1; 16 bases are a match to TRBD2. CDR3 size: 16 residues. Losses at the gene ends were 5 bases for V and 8 bases for J; bases not matched to a gene: 6. Germline CDR1 reads SEHNR; CDR2 reads FQNEAQ (reference sequence). CDR3 residues: CASSTGLAGGPDEQFF. The CDR3 DNA is TGTGCCAGCAGCACGGGACTAGCGGGAGGGCCCGATGAGCAGTTCTTC.

This clonotype was seen a handful of times. V is TRBV27 and J is TRBJ1-5; D is undetermined. Trimming took off 5 bases at V and 1 base at J, with 18 bases between the two ends. The germline gives CDR1 MNHEY, CDR2 SMNVEV (reference sequence). CDR3 length: 17 amino acids. CDR3: CASSQLAWSKSNQPQHF. As DNA, the CDR3 is TGTGCCAGCAGTCAGTTGGCGTGGTCAAAGAGCAATCAGCCCCAGCATTTT.

This clonotype occurred many times. The CDR3, as DNA: TGTGCCAGCAGCCTGGTCCTAGCGGGATGGGGTGAGCAGTTCTTC. Amino acid sequence: CASSLVLAGWGEQFF. The chain uses TRBV14 and TRBJ2-1; 9 bases match TRBD2. The germline V gene has CDR1 SGHDN and CDR2 FVKESK. With 4 bases clipped from V and 9 bases from J, the junction kept 10 bases outside the gene matches. This CDR3 is 15 amino acids long.

The rearrangement joins TRBV5-1 to TRBJ2-7, with D hard to call. CDR1 and CDR2 from the germline V gene are SGHRS and YFSETQ. Trimming pared 1 base from V and 3 bases from J, leaving 5 bases between. The CDR3 consists of 12 residues. The CDR3 sequence is CASSLSIYEQYF. CDR3 sequence (DNA): TGCGCCAGCAGCTTGAGCATCTACGAGCAGTACTTC.